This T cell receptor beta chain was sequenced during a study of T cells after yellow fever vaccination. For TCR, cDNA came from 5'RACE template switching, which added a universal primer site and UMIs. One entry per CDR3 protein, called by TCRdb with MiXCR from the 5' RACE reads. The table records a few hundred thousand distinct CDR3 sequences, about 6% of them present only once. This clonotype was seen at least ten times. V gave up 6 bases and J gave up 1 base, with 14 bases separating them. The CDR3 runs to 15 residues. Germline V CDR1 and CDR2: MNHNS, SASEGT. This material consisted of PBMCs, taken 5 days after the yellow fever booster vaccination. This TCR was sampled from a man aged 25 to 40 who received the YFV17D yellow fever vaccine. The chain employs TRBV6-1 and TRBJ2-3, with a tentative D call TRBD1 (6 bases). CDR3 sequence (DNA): TGTGCCAGCAGGACCTCCAGGGGAGGCACAGATACGCAGTATTTT. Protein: CASRTSRGGTDTQYF.